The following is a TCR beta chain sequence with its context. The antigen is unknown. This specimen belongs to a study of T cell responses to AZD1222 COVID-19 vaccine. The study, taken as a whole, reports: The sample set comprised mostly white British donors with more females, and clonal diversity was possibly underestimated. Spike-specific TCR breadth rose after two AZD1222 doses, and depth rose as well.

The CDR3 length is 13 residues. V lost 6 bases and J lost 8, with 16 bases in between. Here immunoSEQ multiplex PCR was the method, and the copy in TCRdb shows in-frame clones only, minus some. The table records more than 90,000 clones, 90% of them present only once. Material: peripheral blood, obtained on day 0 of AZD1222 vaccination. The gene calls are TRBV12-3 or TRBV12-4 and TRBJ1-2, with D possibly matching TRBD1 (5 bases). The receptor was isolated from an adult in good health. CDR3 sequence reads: CASRGGADRGYTF. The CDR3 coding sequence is TGTGCCAGCAGGGGGGGTGCAGATAGGGGCTACACCTTC.